The subject of this entry is one T cell receptor beta chain. The data belong to a study of blood T cell repertoires in COVID-19. Study-wide context: PBMCs, B-cell-depleted T cells, or T cells provided the cDNA or gDNA that made up the material.

The table came from immunoSEQ multiplex PCR; TCRdb's copy has only in-frame clones and leaves some out. The table shows 200,000 to 300,000 clones, with approximately 83% occurring only once. The CDR3 sequence is 14 residues long. Germline V CDR1 and CDR2: MNHEY, SMNVEV (reference sequence). Trimming left V 3 bases short and J 1 base short, with 9 bases between. This sequence joins TRBV27 and TRBJ1-1; D not certain. The sequence derives from a middle-aged woman with acute COVID-19. Sequenced material: PBMCs or T cells enriched from blood (not recorded which). Here the CDR3 reads CASSLVQANTEAFF. Written as DNA, the CDR3 is TGTGCCAGCAGTTTGGTCCAGGCGAACACTGAAGCTTTCTTT.